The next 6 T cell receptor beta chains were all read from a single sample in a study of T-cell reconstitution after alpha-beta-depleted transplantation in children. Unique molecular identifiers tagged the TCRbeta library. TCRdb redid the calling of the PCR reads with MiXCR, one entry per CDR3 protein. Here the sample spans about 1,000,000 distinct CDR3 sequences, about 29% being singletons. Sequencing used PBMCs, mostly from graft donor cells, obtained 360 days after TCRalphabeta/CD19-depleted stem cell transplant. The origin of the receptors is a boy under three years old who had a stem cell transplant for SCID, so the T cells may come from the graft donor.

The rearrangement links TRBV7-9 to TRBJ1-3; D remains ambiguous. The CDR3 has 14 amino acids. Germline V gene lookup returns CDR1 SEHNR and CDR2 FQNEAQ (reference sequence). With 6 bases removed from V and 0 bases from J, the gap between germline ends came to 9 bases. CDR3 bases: TGTGCCAGCAGGGAGGGCCTCTCTGGAAACACCATATATTTT. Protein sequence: CASREGLSGNTIYF.

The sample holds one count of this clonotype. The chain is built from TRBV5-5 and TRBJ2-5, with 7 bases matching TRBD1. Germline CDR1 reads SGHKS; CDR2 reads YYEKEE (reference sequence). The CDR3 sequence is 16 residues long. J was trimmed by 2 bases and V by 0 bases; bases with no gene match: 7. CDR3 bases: TGTGCCAGCAGCTTGGGTTCTGGGACAGTACAAGAGACCCAGTACTTC. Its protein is CASSLGSGTVQETQYF.

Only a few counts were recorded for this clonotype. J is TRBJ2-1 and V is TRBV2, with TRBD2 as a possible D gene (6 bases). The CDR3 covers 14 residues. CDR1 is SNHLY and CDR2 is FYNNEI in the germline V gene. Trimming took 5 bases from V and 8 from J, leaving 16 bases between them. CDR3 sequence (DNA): TGTGCCAGCAGTACCAACCCTTGGGGGGATGAGCAGTTCTTC. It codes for CASSTNPWGDEQFF.

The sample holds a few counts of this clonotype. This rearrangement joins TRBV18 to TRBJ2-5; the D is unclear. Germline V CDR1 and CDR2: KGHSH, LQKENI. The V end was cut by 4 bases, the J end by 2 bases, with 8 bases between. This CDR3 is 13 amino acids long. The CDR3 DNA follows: TGTGCCAGCTCACAACGGTCGCAAGAGACCCAGTACTTC. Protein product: CASSQRSQETQYF.

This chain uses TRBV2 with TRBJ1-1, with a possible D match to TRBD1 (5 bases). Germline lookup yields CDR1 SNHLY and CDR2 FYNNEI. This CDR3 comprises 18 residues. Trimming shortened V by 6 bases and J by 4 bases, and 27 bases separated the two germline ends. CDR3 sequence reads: CASRKTTLGGSGLTEAFF. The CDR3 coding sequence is TGTGCCAGCAGGAAAACAACCCTCGGGGGTTCAGGCCTCACTGAAGCTTTCTTT.

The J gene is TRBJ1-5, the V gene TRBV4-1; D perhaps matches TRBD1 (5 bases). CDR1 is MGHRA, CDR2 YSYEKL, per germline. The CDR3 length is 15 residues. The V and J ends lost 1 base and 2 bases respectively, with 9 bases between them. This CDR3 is CASSQGGRGNQPQHF. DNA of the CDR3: TGCGCCAGCAGCCAAGGCGGCAGGGGCAATCAGCCCCAGCATTTT.